This T cell receptor (beta chain) was captured by sequencing in a study of a mutant IDH1 vaccine in newly diagnosed glioma. About the research overall: Patients began vaccination 4-6 weeks after radiotherapy alone, or with temozolomide cycles. Patients previously underwent radiotherapy, temozolomide, or both, and most underwent both.

Study conclusions and caveats: Apparently, pseudoprogression bore no relation to changes among the top peripheral T cell clonotypes.

Time point here: week 11, during vaccination. A 20-mer mutant IDH1 peptide at 300 ug was injected subcutaneously with topical imiquimod. The astrocytomas were IDH1-mutant, ATRX-negative, and WHO grade 3 or 4. Points on this clone: Its antigen is currently unknown.

TCRdb keeps only in-frame clones here, not all; method: immunoSEQ multiplex PCR. The sample has some 54,000 clones, roughly 90% seen once. The TCR originated in a man aged 50 to 59 with glioma. This specimen consisted of PBMCs, obtained from a glioma patient whose treatment included an IDH1 peptide vaccine.

CDR3 amino acids: CASSPRLNTEAFF. The DNA for the CDR3 is TGTGCCAGCAGCCCGAGGCTGAACACTGAAGCTTTCTTT. The V gene is TRBV6-5, the J gene TRBJ1-1, with unresolved D. Germline V gene lookup returns CDR1 MNHEY and CDR2 SVGAGI. This CDR3 comprises 13 residues. Trimming removed 6 bases at V and 0 bases at J, with 8 bases between.